The 24 T cell receptor beta chains below all came from one sample that was sequenced in a study of blood T cells in healthy people across ages. Combining a sample-barcoded 5' primer with a J-beta primer mix, a second PCR ran for roughly 7 to 12 cycles. TCRdb passed the 5' RACE reads through MiXCR, listing each CDR3 protein once. The sample has approximately 400,000 distinct CDR3 sequences; 52% are singletons. Sequencing was carried out using blood. These receptors all come from a man in his fifties or sixties in good health.

The chain uses TRBV7-9 and TRBJ2-1; 9 nucleotides match TRBD2. V was pared by 5 bases and J by 5 bases, with 13 bases of the junction left unmatched. Germline CDR1 is SEHNR and CDR2 is FQNEAQ (reference sequence). The CDR3 covers 17 residues. The DNA for the CDR3 is TGTGCCAGCAGCCCATCCCGCCGCGGGAGGGGAAACAATGAGCAGTTCTTC. It specifies CASSPSRRGRGNNEQFF.

In this sample, this clonotype turned up a few times. V is TRBV3-1 and J is TRBJ2-4; the D is unclear. Germline assignment: CDR1 LGHDT and CDR2 YNNKEL (reference sequence). V lost 2 bases and J 3 bases, leaving 8 bases between the germline ends. The CDR3 loop spans 14 amino acids. The CDR3 region has the DNA TGTGCCAGCAGCCAAAGGGAAGGCAAAAACATTCAGTACTTC. It specifies CASSQREGKNIQYF.

This clonotype was picked up a small number of times. The chain recombines TRBV6-5 with TRBJ2-7; D is uncertain. Trimming stripped 6 bases from V and 2 bases from J, with 8 bases between. Looked up from germline, CDR1 is MNHEY and CDR2 is SVGAGI. The CDR3 has 12 amino acids. DNA of the CDR3: TGTGCCAGCAGATCCGGACCCTACGAGCAGTACTTC. As protein: CASRSGPYEQYF.

The V call is TRBV20-1, the J call TRBJ2-1, with TRBD1 identical over 12 bases. With the DNA end fitting TRBJ2-7 better, the J assignment may be wrong. The CDR3 covers 16 residues. The germline V gene has CDR1 DFQATT and CDR2 SNEGSKA (reference sequence). CDR3 loop: CSASRDRGRGYNEQYF. The CDR3 nucleotides are TGCAGTGCTAGCAGGGACAGGGGGCGGGGGTACAATGAGCAGTACTTC.

The chain uses TRBV2 and TRBJ1-1; no clear D gene. Trimming pared 0 bases from V and 5 bases from J, leaving 13 bases between. The CDR3 totals 15 residues. Germline V gene lookup returns CDR1 SNHLY and CDR2 FYNNEI. CDR3 residues: CASSEAHFAGTEAFF. As DNA, the CDR3 is TGTGCCAGCAGTGAAGCACATTTTGCCGGGACTGAAGCTTTCTTT.

This clonotype has just a few counts. The chain couples TRBV29-1 to TRBJ2-3; perhaps TRBD1 as D (6 bases). Trimming removed 5 bases at V and 4 bases at J, with 19 bases between. CDR1 and CDR2 from the germline V gene are SQVTM and ANQGSEA. This CDR3 has 15 residues. The CDR3 region is CSVPTFGGWADTQYF. The CDR3 DNA reads TGCAGCGTTCCGACGTTTGGGGGCTGGGCAGATACGCAGTATTTT.

The chain couples TRBV12-3 or TRBV12-4 to TRBJ2-6, with 7 bases fitting TRBD1. The length of the CDR3 is 16 residues. The V gene end was trimmed by 5 bases and the J gene end by 0 bases; junction bases not matched to a gene: 4. The CDR3 here is CASSRTGHSGANVLTF. The CDR3 DNA reads TGTGCCAGCAGTCGGACAGGCCACTCTGGGGCCAACGTCCTGACTTTC.

The sample holds a few counts of this clonotype. V usage is TRBV7-9 and J usage is TRBJ2-7; 10 bases map to TRBD1. The V segment lost 3 bases and the J segment 5 bases; nucleotides outside the gene matches: 4. The CDR3 contains 14 residues. Germline CDR1 SEHNR, CDR2 FQNEAQ (reference sequence). The CDR3 sequence is CASSLDRGSDEQYF. The CDR3 DNA reads as TGTGCCAGCAGCTTGGACAGGGGGTCCGACGAGCAGTACTTC.

This clonotype was seen only once. The J gene is TRBJ1-5, the V gene TRBV9, with D possibly matching TRBD1 (6 bases). CDR1 is SGDLS and CDR2 is YYNGEE in the germline V gene. The germline V and J ends were trimmed by 3 bases and 0 bases, with 10 bases remaining between them. The CDR3 is 15 amino acids. In DNA form, the CDR3 reads TGTGCCAGCAGCGGACCAGGGGTTAGCAATCAGCCCCAGCATTTT. Its translation is CASSGPGVSNQPQHF.

J is TRBJ2-7 and V is TRBV14; 9 bases match TRBD1. V lost 1 base, J lost 3 bases, and 7 bases stayed unmatched. The CDR3 length is 16 residues. Germline values: CDR1 SGHDN, CDR2 FVKESK. CDR3 sequence reads: CASSQAGTGGLYEQYF. The CDR3 DNA is TGTGCCAGCAGCCAAGCCGGCACAGGGGGCCTCTACGAGCAGTACTTC.

The V and J genes are TRBV7-9 and TRBJ2-7; D is ambiguous. Germline V gene lookup returns CDR1 SEHNR and CDR2 FQNEAQ (reference sequence). The CDR3 length is 12 residues. V was trimmed by 3 bases and J by 6 bases, leaving 9 bases between them. This CDR3 is CASSFTTVEQYF. The DNA of the CDR3 is TGTGCCAGCAGCTTTACTACAGTCGAGCAGTACTTC.

This rearrangement joins TRBV20-1 to TRBJ2-3; 8 bases match TRBD2. CDR1 DFQATT and CDR2 SNEGSKA come from the germline V gene (reference sequence). This CDR3 contains 15 residues. V lost 1 base to trimming and J lost 4 bases; unmatched junction nucleotides: 7. The CDR3 is CSARAPGGYADTQYF. DNA of the CDR3: TGCAGTGCTAGAGCCCCGGGGGGGTACGCAGATACGCAGTATTTT.

CDR3 in amino acids: CASSLGQGTTDTQYF. CDR3 nucleotide sequence: TGTGCCAGCAGCCTGGGACAGGGGACCACAGATACGCAGTATTTT. This rearrangement joins TRBV5-6 to TRBJ2-3, with 10 nucleotides matching TRBD1. Germline V gene data show CDR1 as SGHDT and CDR2 as YYEEEE. V gave up 4 bases and J gave up 2 bases; unmatched junction bases: 4. This CDR3 is 15 amino acids long.

This chain uses TRBV20-1 with TRBJ1-1; TRBD1 aligns across 8 bases. V was pared by 6 bases and J by 0 bases, with 9 bases of the junction left unmatched. Germline-derived CDR1 and CDR2 are DFQATT and SNEGSKA (reference sequence). The CDR3 runs 15 residues. The CDR3 DNA follows: TGCAGTGCCAGTCCCGGGACAGGTATGAACACTGAAGCTTTCTTT. Protein: CSASPGTGMNTEAFF.

CDR3 nucleotide sequence: TGCGCCAGCAGCTTGACCCCGACTAGCGGGAGGGCCGTAGGAGGTGAGCAGTTCTTC. Residues: CASSLTPTSGRAVGGEQFF. This chain connects TRBV5-1 to TRBJ2-1, with 14 bases matching TRBD2. The CDR3 loop spans 19 amino acids. V lost 1 base and J lost 9; bases outside the gene matches: 15. CDR1 is SGHRS and CDR2 is YFSETQ in the germline V gene.

Only a few counts were recorded for this clonotype. V gene TRBV20-1 combines with J gene TRBJ2-7, with 13 positions matching TRBD2. V lost 4 bases to trimming and J lost 1 base; unmatched junction nucleotides: 7. CDR1 and CDR2 (germline): DFQATT, SNEGSKA (reference sequence). This CDR3 comprises 16 residues. The DNA of the CDR3 is TGCAGTGCTATCCCCGGGACTAGCGGGAAGTCCTACGAGCAGTACTTC. Its translation: CSAIPGTSGKSYEQYF.

V usage is TRBV20-1 and J usage is TRBJ2-1, with D perhaps given as TRBD1 or TRBD2 (5 bases each). The CDR3 has 15 amino acids. CDR1 is DFQATT and CDR2 is SNEGSKA in the germline V gene (reference sequence). Trimming removed 5 bases from V and 3 bases from J, with 17 bases in between. CDR3 amino acids: CSAGDRDRYYNEQFF. CDR3 coding DNA: TGCAGTGCTGGGGACCGAGACAGATACTACAATGAGCAGTTCTTC.

Ten or more counts support this clonotype. This chain joins TRBV5-1 and TRBJ2-7; TRBD1 aligns across 11 bases. V lost 0 bases and J lost 4; bases outside the gene matches: 12. CDR3 length equals 18 residues. The V gene's germline CDR1 is SGHRS and CDR2 YFSETQ. The CDR3 DNA is TGCGCCAGCAGCTTGGGGACAGGGGGCCCCACCTTCATGTACGAGCAGTACTTC. It codes for CASSLGTGGPTFMYEQYF.

This chain links TRBV5-1 with TRBJ2-5; 12 bases map to TRBD1. The end of the DNA fits TRBJ2-7 better, so the J call may be wrong. CDR3 length: 15 amino acids. Germline CDR1 SGHRS, CDR2 YFSETQ. For the CDR3, the DNA is TGCGCCAGCAGCTTGGAAGGGACAGGGGGCCACGAGCAGTACTTC. This translates into CASSLEGTGGHEQYF.

CDR3 coding DNA: TGTGCCAGCAGCTCAAGTCCCCCCGACGGCTACACCTTC. Protein product: CASSSSPPDGYTF. The rearrangement uses TRBV6-6 and TRBJ1-2; no clear D gene. The germline V gene encodes CDR1 MNHNY and CDR2 SVGAGI (reference sequence). The CDR3 has 13 residues. V gave up 6 bases and J gave up 8 bases, with 16 bases separating them.

Here the CDR3 reads CASSKVGGSTEQYF. For the CDR3, the DNA is TGTGCCAGCAGCAAGGTCGGCGGGAGCACCGAGCAGTACTTC. V is TRBV7-2 and J is TRBJ2-7, with 7 bases matching TRBD2. The V segment lost 5 bases and the J segment 6 bases; nucleotides outside the gene matches: 10. From germline, CDR1 is SGHTA and CDR2 FQGNSA. The CDR3 runs to 14 residues.

This chain joins TRBV6-2 or TRBV6-3 and TRBJ2-7, with TRBD2 matching over 9 bases. Germline lookup yields CDR1 MNHEY and CDR2 SVGEGT. The V and J ends lost 3 bases and 1 base, in that order; junction bases with no gene match: 7. CDR3 length equals 16 residues. This chain's CDR3 is CASSYPALAGSYEQYF. CDR3 sequence (DNA): TGTGCCAGCAGTTATCCCGCCCTAGCGGGATCCTACGAGCAGTACTTC.

The chain uses TRBV20-1 and TRBJ2-7, with 7 bases fitting TRBD2. After removal of 5 bases from V and 3 bases from J, the junction contained 7 bases not matched to a gene. The germline CDR1 and CDR2 sequences are DFQATT and SNEGSKA (reference sequence). This CDR3 has 13 residues. CDR3 sequence (DNA): TGCAGTGCTGGTAGCGGGCGACACTACGAGCAGTACTTC. Encoded protein: CSAGSGRHYEQYF.

This clonotype showed up just a few times. The chain links TRBV20-1 to TRBJ2-2; TRBD2 matches at 10 bases. This CDR3 contains 17 residues. The germline V gene encodes CDR1 DFQATT and CDR2 SNEGSKA (reference sequence). V gave up 4 bases and J gave up 2 bases; unmatched junction bases: 10. CDR3 loop: CSATRLSGGANTGELFF. The CDR3 coding sequence is TGCAGTGCTACTAGATTAAGCGGGGGGGCTAACACCGGGGAGCTGTTTTTT.